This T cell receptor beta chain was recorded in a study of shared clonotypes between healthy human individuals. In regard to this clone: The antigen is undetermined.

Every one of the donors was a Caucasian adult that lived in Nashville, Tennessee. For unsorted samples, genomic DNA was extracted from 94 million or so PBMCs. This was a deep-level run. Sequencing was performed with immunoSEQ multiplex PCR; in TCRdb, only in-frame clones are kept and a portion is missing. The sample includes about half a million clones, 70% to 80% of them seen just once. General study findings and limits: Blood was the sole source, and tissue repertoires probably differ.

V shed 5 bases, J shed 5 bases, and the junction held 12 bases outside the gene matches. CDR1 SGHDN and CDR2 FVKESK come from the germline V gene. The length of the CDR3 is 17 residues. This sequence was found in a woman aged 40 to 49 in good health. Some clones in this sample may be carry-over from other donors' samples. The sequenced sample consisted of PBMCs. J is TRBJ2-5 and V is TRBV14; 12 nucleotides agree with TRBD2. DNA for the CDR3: TGTGCCAGCAGCTTAGGGGCTAGCGGGAGGGCCCGGGAGACCCAGTACTTC. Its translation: CASSLGASGRARETQYF.